Presented here are 25 T cell receptor beta chains from one specimen sequenced in a study of cytomegalovirus exposure and HLA in healthy donors. PCR was performed using 60 Vbeta and 13 Jbeta primers. Produced via immunoSEQ multiplex PCR; TCRdb's table is partial and in-frame only. This sample has 150,000 to 200,000 clones, with more than 60% found just once. Sequencing was carried out using PBMCs. Source of these receptors: a woman aged 40-49 years in good health and CMV-seropositive.

The gene calls are TRBV2 and TRBJ1-1; D unresolved. CDR3 length: 14 residues. Per the germline V gene, CDR1 is SNHLY and CDR2 is FYNNEI. V lost 1 base to trimming and J lost 11 bases, with 17 bases between them. The CDR3 reads CASSEERVPSGAFF. The CDR3 DNA follows: TGTGCCAGCAGTGAAGAAAGGGTCCCATCGGGGGCTTTCTTT.

This sequence joins TRBV7-9 and TRBJ2-3, with 7 bases fitting TRBD1. Germline CDR1 SEHNR, CDR2 FQNEAQ (reference sequence). Trimming cost V 5 bases and J 2 bases; bases outside gene matches: 13. The CDR3 totals 17 residues. The CDR3 bases are TGTGCCAGCAGCCCCTTGGGGCGACAGGGACCCACAGATACGCAGTATTTT. Its protein is CASSPLGRQGPTDTQYF.

J is TRBJ1-2 and V is TRBV7-9; 7 nucleotides align to TRBD1. The J segment lost 4 bases and the V segment lost 6 bases, leaving 17 bases of the junction unmatched. The length of the CDR3 is 17 residues. Germline assignment: CDR1 SEHNR and CDR2 FQNEAQ (reference sequence). The CDR3: CASRDDGTAPALYGYTF. CDR3 coding DNA: TGTGCCAGCAGAGACGATGGGACAGCACCCGCGCTCTATGGCTACACCTTC.

The gene calls are TRBV19 and TRBJ2-7; the match to TRBD1 covers 8 bases. Germline V gene data show CDR1 as LNHDA and CDR2 as SQIVND (reference sequence). Germline trimming cut 8 bases from V and 3 bases from J; bases unmatched to any gene: 9. The length of the CDR3 is 14 residues. The CDR3 protein is CASLLGQDFYEQYF. CDR3 DNA sequence: TGTGCCAGTCTGCTGGGACAGGACTTCTACGAGCAGTACTTC.

This clone turned up a few times. V and J are TRBV7-2 and TRBJ1-6, with unresolved D. The germline V and J ends were trimmed by 5 bases and 7 bases, with 15 bases remaining between them. There are 15 residues in the CDR3. Germline V gene lookup returns CDR1 SGHTA and CDR2 FQGNSA. CDR3 sequence (DNA): TGTGCCAGCAGCCCCAGAGGGCAGAGAAATTCACCCCTCCACTTT. Translated, it gives CASSPRGQRNSPLHF.

The chain couples TRBV15 to TRBJ2-7, with TRBD2 identical over 14 bases. The CDR3 covers 18 residues. Trimming took 1 base from V and 0 from J; bases not matched to a gene: 5. Germline V lookup: CDR1 LNHNV, CDR2 YYDKDF (reference sequence). CDR3 protein: CATSRARTSGGISYEQYF. CDR3 nucleotides: TGTGCCACCAGCAGAGCTCGGACTAGCGGGGGGATCTCCTACGAGCAGTACTTC.

This clone was seen a single time. The rearrangement uses TRBV18 and TRBJ1-2; tentative D call: TRBD1 (6 bases). The CDR3 runs 13 residues. V dropped 2 bases and J dropped 8 bases, with 12 bases sitting between them. Germline-derived CDR1 and CDR2 are KGHSH and LQKENI. The CDR3 DNA follows: TGTGCCAGCTCACCAGTGCAGGGACAAGGCTACACCTTC. Encoded protein: CASSPVQGQGYTF.

The chain carries TRBV5-1 and TRBJ2-1; 7 nucleotides agree with TRBD2. V gave up 4 bases and J gave up 6 bases; unmatched junction bases: 7. The CDR3 is made up of 14 amino acids. CDR1 and CDR2 from the germline V gene are SGHRS and YFSETQ. The CDR3 spells CASSGLVSGNEQFF. CDR3 DNA: TGCGCCAGCAGCGGACTAGTTTCTGGCAATGAGCAGTTCTTC.

This sequence joins TRBV29-1 and TRBJ2-7, with D hard to call. CDR1 and CDR2 (germline): SQVTM, ANQGSEA. Trimming pared 0 bases from V and 0 bases from J, leaving 9 bases between. The CDR3 consists of 14 residues. The CDR3 loop reads CSVEDRYDSYEQYF. CDR3 DNA sequence: TGCAGCGTTGAAGATCGGTACGACTCCTACGAGCAGTACTTC.

The sample holds one count of this clone. As DNA, the CDR3 is TGTGCCAGCAGTTCCACAGGGGTGGATAATTCACCCCTCCACTTT. Protein sequence: CASSSTGVDNSPLHF. The chain has TRBV25-1 and TRBJ1-6; 7 bases match TRBD1. Trimming cost V 5 bases and J 5 bases; bases outside gene matches: 6. The CDR3 has 15 amino acids. Looked up from germline, CDR1 is MGHDK and CDR2 is SYGVNS.

This CDR3 reads CASSPTGGRETQYF. The CDR3 bases are TGTGCCAGCTCACCTACAGGGGGCCGGGAGACCCAGTACTTC. The V call is TRBV18, the J call TRBJ2-5, with 9 positions matching TRBD1. In germline, CDR1 is KGHSH, CDR2 LQKENI. This CDR3 spans 14 amino acids. V lost 3 bases to trimming and J lost 5 bases; unmatched junction nucleotides: 4.

The rearrangement uses TRBV27 and TRBJ2-7; weak D call: TRBD2 (7 bases). Between the trimmed V and J ends, which lost 3 bases and 3 bases, there was a span of 15 bases. Germline loops: CDR1 MNHEY, CDR2 SMNVEV (reference sequence). The CDR3 contains 15 residues. The CDR3 nucleotides are TGTGCCAGCAGTTTCGGCGGGGGCCAGAACTACGAGCAGTACTTC. Translated, it gives CASSFGGGQNYEQYF.

The genes are TRBV7-2 and TRBJ1-3; the D is unclear. The CDR3 totals 14 residues. The V end was cut by 5 bases, the J end by 2 bases, with 10 bases between. Germline values: CDR1 SGHTA, CDR2 FQGNSA. The CDR3 DNA sequence: TGTGCCAGCAGCCGTACCTACCCTGGAAACACCATATATTTT. This gives the protein CASSRTYPGNTIYF.

J is TRBJ1-4 and V is TRBV7-9, with TRBD1 as a possible D gene (5 bases). Trimming pared 2 bases from V and 8 bases from J, leaving 12 bases between. The germline V gene has CDR1 SEHNR and CDR2 FQNEAQ (reference sequence). CDR3 length: 14 amino acids. The CDR3 sequence is CASSLQGSGEKLFF. The CDR3 DNA reads as TGTGCCAGCAGCTTACAGGGCTCTGGAGAAAAACTGTTTTTT. Full variable domain (remainder filled in from reference TRBV7-9 and TRBJ1-4): DTGVSQNPRHKITKRGQNVTFRCDPISEHNRLYWYRQTLGQGPEFLTYFQNEAQLEKSRLLSDRFSAERPKGSFSTLEIQRTEQGDSAMYLCASSLQGSGEKLFFGSGTQLSVL.

V is TRBV28 and J is TRBJ1-2, with 8 nucleotides matching TRBD1. Looked up from germline, CDR1 is MDHEN and CDR2 is SYDVKM. V was pared by 2 bases and J by 5 bases, with 4 bases of the junction left unmatched. The CDR3 is 14 amino acids. CDR3 sequence reads: CASSLGQGRYGYTF. The DNA of the CDR3 is TGTGCCAGCAGTTTAGGACAGGGAAGGTATGGCTACACCTTC.

The chain carries TRBV7-6 and TRBJ1-2, with no clear D. Per germline, CDR1 SGHVS and CDR2 FNYEAQ. V was cut by 1 base and J by 2 bases, with 5 bases left in between. The CDR3 runs 13 residues. The CDR3 sequence is CASSLGQNYGYTF. CDR3 bases: TGTGCCAGCAGCTTAGGGCAAAACTATGGCTACACCTTC.

The J gene is TRBJ1-2, the V gene TRBV30; TRBD1 matches at 7 bases. Germline V gene data show CDR1 as GTSNPN and CDR2 as SVGIG (reference sequence). The CDR3 covers 13 residues. V trimming: 2 bases; J trimming: 5 bases; junction bases outside the gene matches: 5. CDR3 sequence (DNA): TGTGCCTGGAGTTCAGGGGGTGGGTATGGCTACACCTTC. Translated: CAWSSGGGYGYTF.

This clone showed up just a few times. The rearrangement links TRBV2 to TRBJ2-1; 12 positions match TRBD2. This CDR3 spans 16 amino acids. The germline V gene encodes CDR1 SNHLY and CDR2 FYNNEI. J lost 0 bases, V lost 6 bases, and 3 bases had no gene match. CDR3 region: CASRRLAGDSYNEQFF. In nucleotides, the CDR3 is TGTGCCAGCAGGAGACTAGCGGGGGACTCCTACAATGAGCAGTTCTTC.

The chain has TRBV29-1 and TRBJ2-7; 8 nucleotides match TRBD1. The CDR3 spans 11 residues. From germline, CDR1 is SQVTM and CDR2 ANQGSEA. The V and J ends lost 7 bases and 5 bases, in that order; junction bases with no gene match: 4. The chain's CDR3 is CSAGQGHEQYF. CDR3 in DNA: TGCAGCGCCGGACAGGGCCACGAGCAGTACTTC.

This rearrangement joins TRBV6-1 to TRBJ1-4, with a tentative D call TRBD1 (5 bases). Germline CDR1 reads MNHNS; CDR2 reads SASEGT. The V end was cut by 5 bases, the J end by 8 bases, with 18 bases between. The CDR3 covers 15 residues. In nucleotides, the CDR3 is TGTGCCAGCAGTACGATGGGACTGGGGAGGGAAAAACTGTTTTTT. It codes for CASSTMGLGREKLFF.

The chain carries TRBV5-4 and TRBJ2-2, with a weak D call TRBD1 (6 bases). Germline V gene sequence: CDR1 SGHNT, CDR2 YYREEE (reference sequence). The V gene lost 2 bases and the J gene lost 3 bases, with 11 bases spanning the gap. The CDR3 is made up of 15 amino acids. CDR3 in amino acids: CASSLFHRDTGELFF. As DNA, the CDR3 is TGTGCCAGCAGCTTATTCCACAGGGACACCGGGGAGCTGTTTTTT. The variable domain in full, with the rest retrieved from reference TRBV5-4 and TRBJ2-2, is ETGVTQSPTHLIKTRGQQVTLRCSSQSGHNTVSWYQQALGQGPQFIFQYYREEENGRGNFPPRFSGLQFPNYSSELNVNALELDDSALYLCASSLFHRDTGELFFGEGSRLTVL.

This clone was observed a few times. The chain employs TRBV11-3 and TRBJ2-2; perhaps TRBD1 as D (5 bases). The CDR3 is 15 residues long. V lost 2 bases, J lost 1 base, and 8 bases lay in between. Germline loops: CDR1 SGHNT, CDR2 YENEEA. CDR3 nucleotide sequence: TGTGCCAGCAGCTTATCAGGACAGAACACCGGGGAGCTGTTTTTT. Encoded protein: CASSLSGQNTGELFF.

The chain joins TRBV19 to TRBJ1-5; 7 bases map to TRBD1. The CDR3 is 14 residues long. Germline CDR1 reads LNHDA; CDR2 reads SQIVND (reference sequence). V was pared by 7 bases and J by 7 bases, with 10 bases of the junction left unmatched. CDR3 amino acids: CASTITGDGQPQHF. DNA for the CDR3: TGTGCCAGTACCATCACAGGGGATGGCCAGCCCCAGCATTTT.

The count of this clone is one. The rearrangement uses TRBV19 and TRBJ1-5, with 8 bases that match TRBD1. Trimming removed 6 bases from V and 5 bases from J; junction bases left unmatched: 15. Germline CDR1 and CDR2: LNHDA and SQIVND (reference sequence). This CDR3 is 17 amino acids long. CDR3 loop: CASSWTGFGRSDQPQHF. Written as DNA, the CDR3 is TGTGCCAGTAGCTGGACAGGGTTCGGTAGGTCCGATCAGCCCCAGCATTTT. The full variable domain, its missing parts supplied by reference TRBV19 and TRBJ1-5, is DGGITQSPKYLFRKEGQNVTLSCEQNLNHDAMYWYRQDPGQGLRLIYYSQIVNDFQKGDIAEGYSVSREKKESFPLTVTSAQKNPTAFYLCASSWTGFGRSDQPQHFGDGTRLSIL.

The chain has TRBV6-6 and TRBJ1-2; D is unclear. The V gene's germline CDR1 is MNHNY and CDR2 SVGAGI (reference sequence). Trimming removed 10 bases from V and 6 bases from J, with 15 bases in between. This CDR3 has 12 residues. The CDR3 region has the DNA TGTGCCATCAACTCGGGGAACCATGGCTACACCTTC. It specifies CAINSGNHGYTF.